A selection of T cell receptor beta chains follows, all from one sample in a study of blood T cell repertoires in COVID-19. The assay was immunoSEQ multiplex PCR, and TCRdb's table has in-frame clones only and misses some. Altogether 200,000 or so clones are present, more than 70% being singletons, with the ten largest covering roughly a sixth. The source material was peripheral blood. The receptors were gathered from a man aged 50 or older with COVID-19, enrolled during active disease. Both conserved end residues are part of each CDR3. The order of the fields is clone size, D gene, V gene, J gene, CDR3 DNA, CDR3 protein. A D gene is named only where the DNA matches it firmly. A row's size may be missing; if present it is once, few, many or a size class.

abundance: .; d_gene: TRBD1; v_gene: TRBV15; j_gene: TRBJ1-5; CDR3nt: TGTGCCACCAGCAGACCCCGACAGGGATCGGGCAATCAGCCCCAGCATTTT; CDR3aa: CATSRPRQGSGNQPQHF
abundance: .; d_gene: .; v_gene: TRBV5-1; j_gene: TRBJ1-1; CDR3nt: TGCGCCAGCAGTCCTGACAGCATGAACACTGAAGCTTTCTTT; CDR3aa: CASSPDSMNTEAFF
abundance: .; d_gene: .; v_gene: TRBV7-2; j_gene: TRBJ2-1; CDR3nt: TGTGCCAGCGGAAACAGGGGGAGGGGGAGGGAGCAGTTCTTC; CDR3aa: CASGNRGRGREQFF
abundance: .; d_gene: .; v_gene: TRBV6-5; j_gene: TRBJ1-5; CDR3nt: TGTGCCAGCACGCGGGGGTTGGATCAGCCCCAGCATTTT; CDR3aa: CASTRGLDQPQHF
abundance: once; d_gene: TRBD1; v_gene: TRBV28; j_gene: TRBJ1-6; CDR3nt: TGTGCCAGCGGACAGGCGAGCTCCTATAATTCACCCCTCCACTTT; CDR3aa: CASGQASSYNSPLHF
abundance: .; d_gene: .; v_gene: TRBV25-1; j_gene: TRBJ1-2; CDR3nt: TGTGCCAGCAGTCATGACAGGCGAGCTAACTATGGCTACACCTTC; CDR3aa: CASSHDRRANYGYTF
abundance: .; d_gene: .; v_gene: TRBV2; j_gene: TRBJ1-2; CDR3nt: TGTGCCAGCAACGACAGTCCAGCTAACTATGGCTACACCTTC; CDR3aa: CASNDSPANYGYTF
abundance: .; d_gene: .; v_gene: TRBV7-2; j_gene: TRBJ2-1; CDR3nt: TGTGCCAGCAGCGGAGGTTTTGGGTATGAGCAGTTCTTC; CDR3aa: CASSGGFGYEQFF
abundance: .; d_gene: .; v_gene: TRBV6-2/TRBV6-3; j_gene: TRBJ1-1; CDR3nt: TGTGCCAGCAGTTACCCCTACCTGGACACTGAAGCTTTCTTT; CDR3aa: CASSYPYLDTEAFF
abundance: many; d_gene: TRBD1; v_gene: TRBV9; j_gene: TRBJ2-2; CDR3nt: TGTGCCAGCAGCGACAGGGGGGTGAACACCGGGGAGCTGTTTTTT; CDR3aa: CASSDRGVNTGELFF
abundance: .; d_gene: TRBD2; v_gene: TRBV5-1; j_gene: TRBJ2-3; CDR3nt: TGCGCCAGCAGCTTGGGAGCGGGAGTTGTCTCAAGGACAGATACGCAGTATTTT; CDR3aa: CASSLGAGVVSRTDTQYF